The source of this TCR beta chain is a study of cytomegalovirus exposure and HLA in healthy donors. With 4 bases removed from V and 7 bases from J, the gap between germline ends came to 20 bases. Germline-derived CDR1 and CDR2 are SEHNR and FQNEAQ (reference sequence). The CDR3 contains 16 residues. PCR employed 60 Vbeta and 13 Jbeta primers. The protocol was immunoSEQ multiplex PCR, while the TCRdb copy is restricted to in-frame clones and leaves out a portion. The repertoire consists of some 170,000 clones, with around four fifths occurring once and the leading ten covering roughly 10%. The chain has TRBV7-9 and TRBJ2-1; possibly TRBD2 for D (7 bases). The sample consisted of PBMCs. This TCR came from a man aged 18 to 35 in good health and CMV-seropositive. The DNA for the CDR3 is TGTGCCAGCAGCTCCGAGGGTGGGGGGGCATATAATGAGCAGTTCTTC. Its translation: CASSSEGGGAYNEQFF.